The following is a TCR beta chain sequence with its context. An oligo carrying a UMI was ligated to the cDNA 3' end. An equimolar mix of RC1.1 and RC1.2 primed the beta chain across TRBC1 and TRBC2. TCRdb passed the UMI-ligation and nested PCR reads through MiXCR, listing each CDR3 protein once. The sample includes approximately 54,000 distinct CDR3 sequences, around a tenth of them seen just once. V was trimmed by 0 bases and J by 0 bases, leaving 3 bases between them. CDR1 MNHNY and CDR2 SVGAGI come from the germline V gene (reference sequence). The CDR3 runs 15 residues. This entry belongs to a study of quantifying T cell responses using KT2 cells. Across the whole study: Reverse transcription used primers in the TCR alpha and beta constant regions. A predetermined fluorescence threshold ended the second PCR, run as a qPCR. Estimated efficiency of the T4 ligation step was above 8.5% under optimum conditions.

The chain uses TRBV6-6 and TRBJ2-6; D ambiguous. Sequenced material: PBMCs spiked with cells of the T cell clone KT2. The source of this sequence is a human donor. The CDR3 protein is CASSYSFSGANVLTF. CDR3 DNA: TGTGCCAGCAGTTACTCGTTCTCTGGGGCCAACGTCCTGACTTTC.